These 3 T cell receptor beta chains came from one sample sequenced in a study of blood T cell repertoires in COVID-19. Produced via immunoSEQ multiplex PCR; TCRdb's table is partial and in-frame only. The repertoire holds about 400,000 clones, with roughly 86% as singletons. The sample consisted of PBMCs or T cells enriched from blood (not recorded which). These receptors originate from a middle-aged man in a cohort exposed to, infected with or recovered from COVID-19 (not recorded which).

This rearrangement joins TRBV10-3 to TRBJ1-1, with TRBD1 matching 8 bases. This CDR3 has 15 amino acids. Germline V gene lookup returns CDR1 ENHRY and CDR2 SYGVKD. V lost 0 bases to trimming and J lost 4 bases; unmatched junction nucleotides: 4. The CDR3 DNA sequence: TGTGCCATCAGTGAGTCATCAGGGGGCGTCACTGAAGCTTTCTTT. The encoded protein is CAISESSGGVTEAFF.

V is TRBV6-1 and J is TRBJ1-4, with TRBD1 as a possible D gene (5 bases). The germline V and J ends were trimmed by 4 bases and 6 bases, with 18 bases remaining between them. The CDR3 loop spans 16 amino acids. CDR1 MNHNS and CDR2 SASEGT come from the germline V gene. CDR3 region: CASSGGFRGNYEKLFF. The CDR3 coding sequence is TGTGCCAGCAGTGGAGGGTTTCGGGGGAACTATGAAAAACTGTTTTTT.

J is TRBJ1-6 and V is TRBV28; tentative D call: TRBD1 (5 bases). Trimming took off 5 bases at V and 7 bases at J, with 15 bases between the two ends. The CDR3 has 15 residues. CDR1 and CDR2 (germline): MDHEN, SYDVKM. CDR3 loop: CASSPSMGPNSPLHF. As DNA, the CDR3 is TGTGCCAGCAGTCCCTCGATGGGGCCCAATTCACCCCTCCACTTT.